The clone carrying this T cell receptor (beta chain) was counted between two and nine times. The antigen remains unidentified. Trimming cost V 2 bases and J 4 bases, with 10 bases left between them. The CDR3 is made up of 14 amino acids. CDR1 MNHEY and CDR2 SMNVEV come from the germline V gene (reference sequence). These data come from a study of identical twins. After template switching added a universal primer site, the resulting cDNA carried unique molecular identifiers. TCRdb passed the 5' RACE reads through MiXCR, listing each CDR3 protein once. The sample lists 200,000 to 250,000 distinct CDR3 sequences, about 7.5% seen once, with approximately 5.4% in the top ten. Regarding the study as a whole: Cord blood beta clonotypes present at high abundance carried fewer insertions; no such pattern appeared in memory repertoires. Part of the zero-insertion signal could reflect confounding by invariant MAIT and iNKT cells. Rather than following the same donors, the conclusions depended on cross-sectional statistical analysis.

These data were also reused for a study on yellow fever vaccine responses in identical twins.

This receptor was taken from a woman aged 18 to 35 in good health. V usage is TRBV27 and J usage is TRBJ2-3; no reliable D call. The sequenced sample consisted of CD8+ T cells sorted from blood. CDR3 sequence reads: CASSLGPVADTQYF. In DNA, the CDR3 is TGTGCCAGCAGTTTAGGGCCTGTGGCAGATACGCAGTATTTT.